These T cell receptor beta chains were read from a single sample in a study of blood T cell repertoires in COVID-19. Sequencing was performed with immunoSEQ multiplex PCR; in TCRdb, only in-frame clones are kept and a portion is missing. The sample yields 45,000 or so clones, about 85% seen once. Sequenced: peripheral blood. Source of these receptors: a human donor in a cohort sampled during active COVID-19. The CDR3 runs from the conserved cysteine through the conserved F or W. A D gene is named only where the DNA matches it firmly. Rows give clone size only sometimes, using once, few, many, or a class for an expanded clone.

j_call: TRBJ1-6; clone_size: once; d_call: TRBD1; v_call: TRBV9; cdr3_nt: TGTGCCAGCAGCGTAGGACAGGGTCAATCACCCCTCCACTTT; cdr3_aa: CASSVGQGQSPLHF
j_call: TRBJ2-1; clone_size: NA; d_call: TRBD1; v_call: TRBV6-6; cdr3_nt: TGTGCCAGTTCACCCGGGACAGCAGACAATGAGCAGTTCTTC; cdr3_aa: CASSPGTADNEQFF
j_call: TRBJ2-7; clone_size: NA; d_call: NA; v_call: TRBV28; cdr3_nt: TGTGCCAGCAGAGGACAGATCTCCTACGAGCAGTACTTC; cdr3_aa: CASRGQISYEQYF
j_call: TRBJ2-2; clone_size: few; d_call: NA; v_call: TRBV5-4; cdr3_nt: TGTGCCAGCAGCCAATTACAGGGTACCGGGGAGCTGTTTTTT; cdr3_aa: CASSQLQGTGELFF
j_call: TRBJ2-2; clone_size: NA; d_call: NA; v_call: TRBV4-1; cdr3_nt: TGCGCCAGCAGCCAAAATAGAGGGGGAAACACCGGGGAGCTGTTTTTT; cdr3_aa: CASSQNRGGNTGELFF
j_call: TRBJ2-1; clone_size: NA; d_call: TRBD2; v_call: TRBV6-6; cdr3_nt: TGTGCCAGCAGTCCAACACTAGCGGGGCACAATGAGCAGTTCTTC; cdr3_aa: CASSPTLAGHNEQFF
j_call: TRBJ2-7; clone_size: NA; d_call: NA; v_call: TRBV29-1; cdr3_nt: TGCAGCGTGGCGGGACCGCCTTTGGGCTACGAGCAGTACTTC; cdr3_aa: CSVAGPPLGYEQYF
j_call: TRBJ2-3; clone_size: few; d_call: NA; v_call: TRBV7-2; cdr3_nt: TGTGCCAGCAGCTTAGTATCGGTTACCACAGATACGCAGTATTTT; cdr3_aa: CASSLVSVTTDTQYF
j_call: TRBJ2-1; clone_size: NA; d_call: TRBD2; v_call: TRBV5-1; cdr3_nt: TGCGCCAGCAGCCCTCTGACTAGCGGGAGTCGGAATGAGCAGTTCTTC; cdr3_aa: CASSPLTSGSRNEQFF
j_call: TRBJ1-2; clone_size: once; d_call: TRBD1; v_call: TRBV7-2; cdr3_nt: TGTGCCAGCAGCTCGGGGGGCGGGGGACAGGGGGACTATGGCTACACCTTC; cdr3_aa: CASSSGGGGQGDYGYTF
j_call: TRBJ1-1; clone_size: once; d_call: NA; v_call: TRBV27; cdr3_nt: TGTGCCAGCAGTCCCTCGGAGCAGTCCCCCTCGTGGCGTGAGACTGAAGCTTTCTTT; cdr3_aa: CASSPSEQSPSWRETEAFF
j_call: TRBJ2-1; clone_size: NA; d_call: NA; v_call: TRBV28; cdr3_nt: TGTGCCAGCAGTTTATATACAGGATATTGGTCTGGCTCCTACAATGAGCAGTTCTTC; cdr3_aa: CASSLYTGYWSGSYNEQFF
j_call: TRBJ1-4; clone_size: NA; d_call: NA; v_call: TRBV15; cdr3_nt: TGTGCCACCAGCAGAGATCGGGTTGAAAAACTGTTTTTT; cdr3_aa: CATSRDRVEKLFF
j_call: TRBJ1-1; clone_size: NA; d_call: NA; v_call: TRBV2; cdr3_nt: TGTGCCAGCATAGGGAGAATGGGCACTGAAGCTTTCTTT; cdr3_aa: CASIGRMGTEAFF
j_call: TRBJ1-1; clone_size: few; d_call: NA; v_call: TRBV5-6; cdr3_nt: TGTGCCAGCAGCTATCGACCGACAGGTCGCACTGAAGCTTTCTTT; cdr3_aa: CASSYRPTGRTEAFF
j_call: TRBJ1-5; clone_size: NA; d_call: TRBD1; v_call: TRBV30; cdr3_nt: TGTGCCTGGAGCGGGACAGGGAGGCAGCCCCAGCATTTT; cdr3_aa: CAWSGTGRQPQHF
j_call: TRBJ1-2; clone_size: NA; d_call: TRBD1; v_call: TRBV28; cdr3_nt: TGTGCCAGCCTTACCGACAGGGTGGGCTATGGCTACACCTTC; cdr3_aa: CASLTDRVGYGYTF
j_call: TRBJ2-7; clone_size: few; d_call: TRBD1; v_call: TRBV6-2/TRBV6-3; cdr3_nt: TGTGCCAGCAGTTACTCGCCGGGGACAGGGCCCTACGAGCAGTACTTC; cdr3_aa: CASSYSPGTGPYEQYF
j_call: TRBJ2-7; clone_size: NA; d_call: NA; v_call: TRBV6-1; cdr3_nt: TGTGCCAGCAGTGAAGCACAGGTACCGATTTACGAGCAGTACTTC; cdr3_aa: CASSEAQVPIYEQYF
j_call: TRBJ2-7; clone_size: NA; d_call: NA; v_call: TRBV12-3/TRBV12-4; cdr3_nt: TGTGCCAGCAGTTTAAGGGGCTCCTACGAGCAGTACTTC; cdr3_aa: CASSLRGSYEQYF
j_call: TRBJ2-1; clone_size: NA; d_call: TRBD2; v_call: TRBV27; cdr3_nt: TGTGCCAGCAGTTCCTACCCTAGCGGGGCCCTCAATGAGCAGTTCTTC; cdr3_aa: CASSSYPSGALNEQFF
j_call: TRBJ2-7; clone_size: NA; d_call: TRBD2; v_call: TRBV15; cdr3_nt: TGTGCCACCAGCACCCAGACGGGGGGAAAGGGGAACGAGCAGTACTTC; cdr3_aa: CATSTQTGGKGNEQYF
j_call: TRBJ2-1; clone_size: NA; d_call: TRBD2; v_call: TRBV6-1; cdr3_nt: TGTGCCAGCAGTGAGGAGGGACTAGCGGGGAATGAGCAGTTCTTC; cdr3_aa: CASSEEGLAGNEQFF
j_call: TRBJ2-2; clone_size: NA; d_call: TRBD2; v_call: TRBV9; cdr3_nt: TGTGCCAGCAGCGCTAGCGGGGGCCAGTACACCGGGGAGCTGTTTTTT; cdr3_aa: CASSASGGQYTGELFF
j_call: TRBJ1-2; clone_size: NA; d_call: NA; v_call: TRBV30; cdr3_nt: TGTGCCTGGAGTCCGAACTGGGGGGGAGTCTATGGCTACACCTTC; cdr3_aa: CAWSPNWGGVYGYTF
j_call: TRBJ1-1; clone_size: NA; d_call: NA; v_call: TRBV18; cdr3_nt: TGTGCCAGCTCACTGAACAGCGGGAGAAGCACTGAAGCTTTCTTT; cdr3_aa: CASSLNSGRSTEAFF